The rows below give T cell receptor beta chains drawn from one sample of a study of T cells and copy number aberrations in small-cell lung cancer. The table came from immunoSEQ multiplex PCR; TCRdb's copy has only in-frame clones and leaves some out. The table records approximately 1,300 clones, roughly four fifths of them present only once. The sequenced sample was tumor tissue. Every receptor here comes from a woman aged 50 to 60 with small cell lung cancer. CDR3s include the opening cysteine and the closing phenylalanine or tryptophan. The D gene is left open where the match is weak. Expanded clones are given a class, and other clones once, few, many or no size at all.

d_call,j_call,v_call,clone_size,cdr3_aa,cdr3_nt
NA,TRBJ1-4,TRBV2,few,CASILRRSENEKLFF,TGTGCCAGCATCCTAAGGAGGTCTGAGAATGAAAAACTGTTTTTT
NA,TRBJ1-1,TRBV28,NA,CASSLWGHIGVNTEAFF,TGTGCCAGCAGTTTATGGGGCCATATAGGGGTGAACACTGAAGCTTTCTTT
TRBD1,TRBJ1-4,TRBV29-1,NA,CSADTGTGNEKLFF,TGTAGCGCTGATACAGGGACAGGGAACGAAAAACTGTTTTTT
NA,TRBJ2-5,TRBV29-1,NA,CSIRRGGGETQYF,TGCAGCATACGGAGGGGGGGCGGAGAGACCCAGTACTTC
NA,TRBJ1-1,TRBV6-4,NA,CASSPALNTEAFF,TGTGCCAGCAGTCCAGCATTGAACACTGAAGCTTTCTTT
NA,TRBJ1-5,TRBV15,NA,CATSTGDQLQHF,TGTGCCACCAGCACCGGGGATCAGCTCCAGCATTTT
TRBD2,TRBJ2-1,TRBV5-1,NA,CASSLAALAGAYNEQFF,TGCGCCAGCAGCTTGGCCGCACTAGCGGGAGCCTACAATGAGCAGTTCTTC
NA,TRBJ2-3,TRBV30,NA,CAWSAGFSISTDTQYF,TGTGCCTGGAGTGCGGGGTTCTCGATCAGCACAGATACGCAGTATTTT
NA,TRBJ1-3,TRBV2,NA,CASSEVTSGNTIYF,TGTGCCAGCAGTGAAGTAACTTCTGGAAACACCATATATTTT
NA,TRBJ2-7,TRBV29-1,once,CSVEDASGSYEQYF,TGCAGCGTTGAAGATGCCTCAGGGAGCTACGAGCAGTACTTC
NA,TRBJ2-1,TRBV7-9,NA,CASSLIQGNNEQFF,TGTGCCAGCAGCTTAATCCAGGGAAACAATGAGCAGTTCTTC
NA,TRBJ1-2,TRBV5-1,NA,CASSLGLNTNYGYTF,TGCGCCAGCAGCTTGGGGCTAAATACTAACTATGGCTACACCTTC
NA,TRBJ2-3,TRBV29-1,NA,CSVGPDTQYF,TGCAGCGTTGGCCCAGATACGCAGTATTTT
TRBD1,TRBJ1-2,TRBV2,NA,CASNGQGTYGSTF,TGTGCCAGCAACGGACAGGGGACCTATGGCTCCACCTTC
TRBD2,TRBJ2-1,TRBV27,once,CASSLETSGRGSYNEQFF,TGTGCCAGCAGTTTAGAGACTAGCGGGAGGGGTTCCTACAATGAGCAGTTCTTC
NA,TRBJ2-7,TRBV27,NA,CASSLSPNYEQYF,TGTGCCAGCAGTTTATCGCCCAACTACGAGCAGTACTTC
NA,TRBJ1-6,TRBV30,few,CAWFKGRNSPLHF,TGTGCCTGGTTTAAGGGACGTAATTCACCCCTCCACTTT
NA,TRBJ1-2,TRBV10-2,NA,CASTSMRIGYF,TGCGCCAGCACCTCCATGAGAATAGGGTACTTC
NA,TRBJ2-4,TRBV7-2,NA,CASSFRQLAKNIQYF,TGTGCCAGCAGCTTCCGACAGCTAGCCAAAAACATTCAGTACTTC
NA,TRBJ2-7,TRBV25-1,NA,CASSQVGYEQYF,TGTGCCAGCAGTCAGGTGGGCTACGAGCAGTACTTC
NA,TRBJ2-1,TRBV2,NA,CASEQPNEQFF,TGTGCCAGCGAACAGCCGAATGAGCAGTTCTTC
TRBD2,TRBJ2-7,TRBV5-1,NA,CASSLGGSSYEQYF,TGCGCCAGCAGCTTGGGCGGGAGCTCCTACGAGCAGTACTTC
NA,TRBJ1-1,TRBV6-5,once,CASSYRGVGNTEAFF,TGTGCCAGCAGTTACAGGGGGGTTGGGAACACTGAAGCTTTCTTT
NA,TRBJ1-6,TRBV30,NA,CAWRSPSYNSPLHF,TGTGCCTGGAGATCACCCTCCTATAATTCACCCCTCCACTTT
TRBD1,TRBJ2-7,TRBV5-1,NA,CASSLDRGRDEQYF,TGCGCCAGCAGCTTGGATAGGGGGCGGGACGAGCAGTACTTC
NA,TRBJ1-4,TRBV15,NA,CATSRSSGTLDEKLFF,TGTGCCACCAGCAGATCTTCGGGAACCTTGGATGAAAAACTGTTTTTT
NA,TRBJ1-1,TRBV4-1,NA,CASSQEQGVDTEAFF,TGCGCCAGCAGCCAAGAGCAGGGAGTGGACACTGAAGCTTTCTTT
NA,TRBJ1-4,TRBV30,NA,CAWMGGPRGKLFF,TGTGCCTGGATGGGGGGGCCTCGTGGAAAACTGTTTTTT
NA,TRBJ2-1,TRBV30,NA,CAWSHGTSDEQFF,TGTGCCTGGAGCCATGGAACATCCGATGAGCAGTTCTTC
NA,TRBJ1-2,TRBV6-6,NA,CASSYSKGIGYTF,TGTGCCAGCAGTTACTCGAAAGGGATTGGCTACACCTTC
NA,TRBJ2-7,TRBV21-1,NA,CASSAPSEGQGAYEQYF,TGTGCCAGCAGCGCCCCAAGTGAGGGCCAGGGGGCCTACGAGCAGTACTTC
NA,TRBJ2-7,TRBV30,NA,CAWSVGGSYEQYF,TGTGCCTGGAGTGTGGGCGGCTCCTACGAGCAGTACTTC
NA,TRBJ2-4,TRBV30,NA,CAWNVDSSAKNIQYF,TGTGCCTGGAATGTAGATAGTTCGGCCAAAAACATTCAGTACTTC
TRBD1,TRBJ1-6,TRBV30,NA,CAAGPDRGNSPLHF,TGTGCCGCCGGACCTGACAGGGGTAATTCACCCCTCCACTTT
TRBD1,TRBJ1-2,TRBV11-3,once,CASPHGRDRNYGYTF,TGTGCCAGCCCCCATGGTCGGGACAGAAACTATGGCTACACCTTC
TRBD1,TRBJ1-1,TRBV30,once,CAWERTGDSPREAFF,TGTGCCTGGGAGAGGACAGGGGATTCCCCTCGTGAAGCTTTCTTT
TRBD2,TRBJ2-7,TRBV28,NA,CASSFPAGGPYEQYF,TGTGCCAGCAGTTTTCCGGCGGGAGGGCCGTACGAGCAGTACTTC
NA,TRBJ1-4,TRBV19,NA,CASKGRTANEKLFF,TGTGCCAGTAAAGGAAGGACAGCAAATGAAAAACTGTTTTTT
NA,TRBJ1-1,TRBV30,NA,CAWSPRGNGGNMGSTEAFF,TGTGCCTGGAGTCCCCGGGGAAATGGGGGGAACATGGGGAGCACTGAAGCTTTCTTT
NA,TRBJ2-5,TRBV30,once,CAWSGWDQVTQTQYF,TGTGCCTGGAGTGGATGGGACCAAGTTACCCAGACCCAGTACTTC
NA,TRBJ1-2,TRBV30,once,CAWSTMMARSNNYGYTF,TGTGCCTGGAGTACGATGATGGCCAGATCCAACAACTATGGCTACACCTTC
NA,TRBJ1-2,TRBV9,NA,CASSPQEHGYTF,TGTGCCAGCAGCCCCCAAGAGCATGGCTACACCTTC
NA,TRBJ1-2,TRBV11-2,NA,CASSLAEGVYGYTF,TGTGCCAGCAGCTTAGCGGAGGGAGTGTATGGCTACACCTTC
NA,TRBJ1-4,TRBV7-2,NA,CASSLSQATNEKLFF,TGTGCCAGCAGCTTAAGTCAGGCTACCAATGAAAAACTGTTTTTT
NA,TRBJ1-1,TRBV19,NA,CASSITSNTEAFF,TGTGCCAGTAGTATAACCTCGAACACTGAAGCTTTCTTT
TRBD1,TRBJ2-7,TRBV19,once,CASSSGTGGGNYEQYF,TGTGCCAGTTCCTCCGGGACAGGGGGCGGAAATTACGAGCAGTACTTC
NA,TRBJ2-5,TRBV28,NA,CATRLSTELDGETQYF,TGTGCCACCCGACTATCGACAGAGCTGGATGGGGAGACCCAGTACTTC
TRBD1,TRBJ1-1,TRBV4-1,NA,CASSPLPGQGTGSPEAFF,TGCGCCAGCAGCCCCTTACCGGGACAGGGAACGGGGAGTCCTGAAGCTTTCTTT